One and the same sample provided the 23 T cell receptor beta chains below, sequenced in a study of blood T cell repertoires in COVID-19. Data came from immunoSEQ multiplex PCR; TCRdb stores just in-frame clones and leaves some out. The sample comprises about 110,000 clones, approximately 84% of which are singletons, and 6.6% rests with the top ten. Material for sequencing was peripheral blood. The receptors shown here come from a woman aged 50 to 60 with acute or convalescent COVID-19.

This chain links TRBV6-4 with TRBJ2-2, with 7 bases matching TRBD1. This CDR3 region has 17 residues. Germline trimming cut 4 bases from V and 3 bases from J; bases unmatched to any gene: 11. Germline V gene sequence: CDR1 MRHNA, CDR2 SNTAGT. The CDR3 sequence is CASSVKQGQLYTGELFF. The CDR3 DNA is TGTGCCAGCAGTGTAAAACAGGGGCAACTGTACACCGGGGAGCTGTTTTTT.

The genes are TRBV5-1 and TRBJ2-2, with TRBD1 identical over 10 bases. CDR3 size: 14 residues. From germline, CDR1 is SGHRS and CDR2 YFSETQ. The junction had 2 bases not matched to a gene; V was cut back by 4 bases and J by 5 bases. CDR3 bases: TGCGCCAGCAGCACGGACAGGGGGACCGGGGAGCTGTTTTTT. Its translation is CASSTDRGTGELFF.

The rearrangement links TRBV5-4 to TRBJ2-2, with a weak D call TRBD1 (5 bases). The CDR3 has 15 amino acids. The germline CDR1 and CDR2 sequences are SGHNT and YYREEE (reference sequence). V shed 1 base and J shed 1 base, with 8 bases lying between them. DNA for the CDR3: TGTGCCAGCAGCTTGAGTGGACAGAACACCGGGGAGCTGTTTTTT. Residues: CASSLSGQNTGELFF.

The chain is built from TRBV7-2 and TRBJ2-5, with 7 bases identical to TRBD2. The germline CDR1 and CDR2 sequences are SGHTA and FQGNSA. V lost 5 bases to trimming and J lost 9 bases; unmatched junction nucleotides: 18. The CDR3 spans 16 residues. This CDR3 reads CASSPRSGPGREAQYF. The CDR3 coding sequence is TGTGCCAGCAGCCCGCGGTCGGGACCAGGGAGGGAGGCCCAGTACTTC.

The chain employs TRBV2 and TRBJ1-1; D gene ambiguous. The CDR3 has 13 residues. With 1 base removed from V and 5 bases from J, the gap between germline ends came to 8 bases. Germline values: CDR1 SNHLY, CDR2 FYNNEI. Written as DNA, the CDR3 is TGTGCCAGCAGTGAAGACAGAGAGACTGAAGCTTTCTTT. Translation: CASSEDRETEAFF.

The chain links TRBV10-3 to TRBJ1-2; 8 bases are a match to TRBD1. The V and J ends lost 5 bases and 8 bases, in that order; junction bases with no gene match: 10. The CDR3 consists of 14 residues. Germline loops: CDR1 ENHRY, CDR2 SYGVKD. CDR3 sequence reads: CAISSSDRVGGYTF. The CDR3 bases are TGTGCCATCAGTTCCTCGGACAGGGTCGGCGGCTACACCTTC.

The chain couples TRBV5-1 to TRBJ1-1, with D possibly matching TRBD1 (6 bases). The CDR3 has 16 amino acids. Trimming cost V 2 bases and J 5 bases, with 19 bases left between them. Per germline, CDR1 SGHRS and CDR2 YFSETQ. The CDR3 DNA reads TGCGCCAGCAGCTTTCTAGGCTCAAAGGGGGGGACTGAAGCTTTCTTT. It codes for CASSFLGSKGGTEAFF.

This clone was counted a few times. The chain carries TRBV2 and TRBJ2-7, with D perhaps TRBD1 (5 bases). The CDR3 is 14 residues long. The ends were cut back, 2 bases at V and 6 bases at J, with 14 bases in the middle. CDR1 is SNHLY, CDR2 FYNNEI, per germline. The CDR3 coding sequence is TGTGCCAGCAGTGAACGGGCCTCTAGGGGCGAGCAGTACTTC. As protein: CASSERASRGEQYF. Combining the CDR3 with reference TRBV2 and TRBJ2-7 gives the whole variable domain EPEVTQTPSHQVTQMGQEVILRCVPISNHLYFYWYRQILGQKVEFLVSFYNNEISEKSEIFDDQFSVERPDGSNFTLKIRSTKLEDSAMYFCASSERASRGEQYFGPGTRLTVT.

CDR3 coding DNA: TGTGCCAGCAGCCCCTTCACATCGAACACTGAAGCTTTCTTT. Its protein product is CASSPFTSNTEAFF. This chain joins TRBV7-9 and TRBJ1-1; D gene uncertain. The germline CDR1 and CDR2 sequences are SEHNR and FQNEAQ (reference sequence). V shed 5 bases and J shed 1 base, with 11 bases lying between them. The CDR3 loop spans 14 amino acids.

The chain couples TRBV9 to TRBJ2-3; no reliable D call. Germline CDR1 reads SGDLS; CDR2 reads YYNGEE. Between the trimmed V and J ends, which lost 3 bases and 0 bases, there was a span of 11 bases. This CDR3 is built from 15 residues. The CDR3: CASSEARRSTDTQYF. Here the CDR3 DNA reads TGTGCCAGCAGCGAGGCTAGAAGAAGCACAGATACGCAGTATTTT.

This clone was seen a single time. The chain joins TRBV29-1 to TRBJ1-1; 8 bases fit TRBD1. The V gene end was trimmed by 7 bases and the J gene end by 0 bases; junction bases not matched to a gene: 4. The germline CDR1 and CDR2 sequences are SQVTM and ANQGSEA. This CDR3 has 13 amino acids. The CDR3 DNA follows: TGCAGCGCGGACAGGGCTATGAACACTGAAGCTTTCTTT. Amino acids: CSADRAMNTEAFF.

This sequence joins TRBV2 and TRBJ2-3; possibly TRBD1 for D (8 bases). V lost 5 bases to trimming and J lost 6 bases, with 15 bases between them. This CDR3 is built from 14 residues. CDR1 and CDR2 (germline): SNHLY, FYNNEI. CDR3 region: CASSLQGEGDTQYF. In DNA, the CDR3 is TGTGCCAGCAGTTTACAGGGGGAGGGCGATACGCAGTATTTT.

The count of this clone is one. The chain carries TRBV2 and TRBJ2-7, with TRBD1 matching 9 bases. The CDR3 length is 15 residues. V shed 6 bases and J 3 bases; nucleotides not matched to a gene: 9. Germline V gene data show CDR1 as SNHLY and CDR2 as FYNNEI. DNA of the CDR3: TGTGCCAGCAGGAGGGACAGGGCGGAGGGCTACGAGCAGTACTTC. This codes for CASRRDRAEGYEQYF.

The CDR3 sequence: CASSPAPYRGTESEAFF. Written as DNA, the CDR3 is TGTGCCAGCAGCCCCGCTCCTTACAGGGGAACAGAGTCTGAAGCTTTCTTT. The chain recombines TRBV3-1 (or the pseudogene TRBV3-2) with TRBJ1-1; 7 positions agree with TRBD1. The germline gives CDR1 LGHDT, CDR2 YNNKEL (reference sequence). The CDR3 consists of 17 residues. V gave up 4 bases and J gave up 6 bases; unmatched junction bases: 17.

The CDR3 loop reads CSVQGQGDQPQHF. CDR3 in DNA: TGCAGCGTTCAAGGACAGGGTGATCAGCCCCAGCATTTT. V and J are TRBV29-1 and TRBJ1-5, with 8 bases matching TRBD1. The germline V gene has CDR1 SQVTM and CDR2 ANQGSEA. CDR3 length equals 13 residues. Trimming at V came to 5 bases and at J to 5 bases, leaving 5 bases not matched to a gene.

The gene calls are TRBV4-1 and TRBJ1-1, with 7 positions matching TRBD1. This CDR3 spans 16 amino acids. With V trimmed by 2 bases and J by 0 bases, 6 bases remained unmatched. Looked up from germline, CDR1 is MGHRA and CDR2 is YSYEKL. In nucleotides, the CDR3 is TGCGCCAGCAGCCAAAAACAGGGGACCCTGAACACTGAAGCTTTCTTT. Residues: CASSQKQGTLNTEAFF.

This rearrangement joins TRBV7-9 to TRBJ1-6, with 7 bases identical to TRBD1. With V trimmed by 5 bases and J by 7 bases, 11 bases remained unmatched. Germline CDR1 reads SEHNR; CDR2 reads FQNEAQ (reference sequence). The CDR3 contains 16 residues. The CDR3 reads CASSDPNRGRNSPLHF. The CDR3, as DNA: TGTGCCAGCAGCGATCCGAACAGGGGACGGAATTCACCCCTCCACTTT.

The chain employs TRBV6-6 and TRBJ1-6, with a weak D call TRBD1 (6 bases). V lost 5 bases, J lost 5 bases, and 16 bases lay in between. Germline V gene data show CDR1 as MNHNY and CDR2 as SVGAGI (reference sequence). The CDR3 contains 16 residues. The CDR3 nucleotides are TGTGCCAGCAGTCCAGGCCAGGGACAAGATAATTCACCCCTCCACTTT. The encoded protein is CASSPGQGQDNSPLHF.

This clone was seen only once. This chain joins TRBV18 and TRBJ2-2, with D unresolved. Germline-derived CDR1 and CDR2 are KGHSH and LQKENI. There are 17 residues in the CDR3. Trimming left V 3 bases short and J 4 bases short, with 18 bases between. The CDR3 nucleotides are TGTGCCAGCTCACCGGTTAGTCCGTCCTTCGGCACCGGGGAGCTGTTTTTT. Amino acid sequence: CASSPVSPSFGTGELFF. Drawing the rest from reference TRBV18 and TRBJ2-2, the complete variable domain is NAGVMQNPRHLVRRRGQEARLRCSPMKGHSHVYWYRQLPEEGLKFMVYLQKENIIDESGMPKERFSAEFPKEGPSILRIQQVVRGDSAAYFCASSPVSPSFGTGELFFGEGSRLTVL.

The chain links TRBV18 to TRBJ1-2, with 8 bases fitting TRBD1. Trimming took 5 bases from V and 5 from J; bases not matched to a gene: 7. This CDR3 spans 14 amino acids. The germline V gene encodes CDR1 KGHSH and CDR2 LQKENI. The CDR3 DNA reads TGTGCCAGCTCAATACGGACAGGGTTATATGGCTACACCTTC. Its translation is CASSIRTGLYGYTF.

This sequence joins TRBV11-2 and TRBJ1-4, with 8 bases lining up with TRBD1. Looked up from germline, CDR1 is SGHAT and CDR2 is FQNNGV. V was pared by 1 base and J by 8 bases, with 6 bases of the junction left unmatched. This CDR3 comprises 15 residues. The CDR3 is CASSLVGQGFEKLFF. CDR3 DNA sequence: TGTGCCAGCAGCTTAGTCGGACAGGGTTTCGAAAAACTGTTTTTT.

This sequence joins TRBV7-2 and TRBJ2-7; 10 bases align to TRBD2. Germline values: CDR1 SGHTA, CDR2 FQGNSA. The CDR3 length is 16 residues. Trimming at V came to 0 bases and at J to 0 bases, leaving 2 bases not matched to a gene. This CDR3 is CASSLALAGASYEQYF. The CDR3 DNA follows: TGTGCCAGCAGCTTAGCCCTAGCGGGGGCCTCCTACGAGCAGTACTTC.

The chain uses TRBV12-3 or TRBV12-4 and TRBJ1-1, with D hard to call. This CDR3 is 13 amino acids long. V was pared by 6 bases and J by 1 base, with 9 bases between. The CDR3: CASSRQENTEAFF. For the CDR3, the DNA is TGTGCCAGCAGCCGACAAGAGAACACTGAAGCTTTCTTT.